A single sample gave rise to the 28 T cell receptor beta chains below, sequenced in a study of early T cells in non-severe SARS-CoV-2 infection. TCRdb itself ran the 5' RACE reads through MiXCR, one entry per CDR3 protein. In the table there are 70,000 to 75,000 distinct CDR3 sequences, more than 9% of which are singletons. The source material was whole blood. The receptors were sampled from an adult who was a healthcare worker with PCR-confirmed SARS-CoV-2 infection or an uninfected control (not recorded which).

This clonotype was counted many times. This chain links TRBV28 with TRBJ2-7; D gene unclear. The CDR3 sequence is 13 residues long. Trimming stripped 2 bases from V and 2 bases from J, with 7 bases between. Germline V CDR1 and CDR2: MDHEN, SYDVKM. CDR3 DNA: TGTGCCAGCAGTTTAATTCGCCCCTACGAGCAGTACTTC. This encodes CASSLIRPYEQYF.

The chain has TRBV29-1 and TRBJ2-5; D unclear. Germline CDR1 SQVTM, CDR2 ANQGSEA. The CDR3 runs to 12 residues. Trimming shortened V by 4 bases and J by 4 bases, and 10 bases separated the two germline ends. CDR3 DNA sequence: TGCAGCGTTGGTAAAGGGTCAGAGACCCAGTACTTC. As protein: CSVGKGSETQYF.

CDR3 nucleotides: TGTGCCAGCAGTCCCCGACTTCTAAAAGCGAACACCGGGGAGCTGTTTTTT. This translates into CASSPRLLKANTGELFF. The V call is TRBV12-3 or TRBV12-4, the J call TRBJ2-2; D is unresolved. The length of the CDR3 is 17 residues. Trimming removed 5 bases at V and 0 bases at J, with 16 bases between.

In this sample, this clonotype turned up a few times. The gene calls are TRBV10-2 and TRBJ2-7; 11 bases are a match to TRBD1. Germline lookup yields CDR1 WSHSY and CDR2 SAAADI. The ends lost 9 bases at V and 0 bases at J; junction bases unmatched: 7. The CDR3 has 15 residues. This CDR3 is CASLKGQGASYEQYF. In DNA, the CDR3 is TGCGCCAGTTTGAAAGGACAGGGGGCCTCCTACGAGCAGTACTTC.

The genes are TRBV11-2 and TRBJ2-2; 9 bases are a match to TRBD1. Germline CDR1 reads SGHAT; CDR2 reads FQNNGV. The CDR3 is 17 amino acids. Trimming removed 4 bases from V and 4 bases from J; junction bases left unmatched: 10. As DNA, the CDR3 is TGTGCCAGCAGCTCAGGACAGGGGAGGTTGCGCACCGGGGAGCTGTTTTTT. Translating gives CASSSGQGRLRTGELFF.

This clonotype was seen ten or more times. This chain connects TRBV20-1 to TRBJ2-1; D remains unclear. The CDR3 runs 17 residues. V lost 0 bases and J lost 0, with 15 bases in between. CDR1 and CDR2 from the germline V gene are DFQATT and SNEGSKA (reference sequence). CDR3 coding DNA: TGCAGTGCTAGAGACACACGGACGGCCAGCTCCTACAATGAGCAGTTCTTC. The encoded protein is CSARDTRTASSYNEQFF.

The chain carries TRBV30 and TRBJ2-7; TRBD1 might be the D (6 bases). The CDR3 totals 12 residues. Trimming shortened V by 5 bases and J by 7 bases, and 15 bases separated the two germline ends. Germline lookup yields CDR1 GTSNPN and CDR2 SVGIG (reference sequence). CDR3 amino acids: CAWAGTFEEQYF. The CDR3 bases are TGTGCCTGGGCCGGGACATTCGAAGAGCAGTACTTC.

This clonotype was found many times. The J gene is TRBJ2-2, the V gene TRBV29-1; 7 bases match TRBD2. The CDR3 sequence is 14 residues long. Germline loops: CDR1 SQVTM, CDR2 ANQGSEA. J lost 4 bases, V lost 3 bases, and 5 bases had no gene match. Written as DNA, the CDR3 is TGCAGCGTTGAGCGAGGGAGGGGCACCGGGGAGCTGTTTTTT. Its translation is CSVERGRGTGELFF.

This clonotype was detected a few times. The chain employs TRBV18 and TRBJ1-6, with 7 bases matching TRBD1. The CDR3 extends over 15 amino acids. V was clipped by 4 bases and J by 6 bases; unmatched bases: 6. CDR1 and CDR2 from the germline V gene are KGHSH and LQKENI. CDR3 sequence (DNA): TGTGCCAGCTCACTATCCGGGACAGTTAATTCACCCCTCCACTTT. Translating gives CASSLSGTVNSPLHF.

The sample holds many counts of this clonotype. The V gene is TRBV6-6, the J gene TRBJ2-1, with TRBD2 matching 9 bases. The V segment lost 4 bases and the J segment 9 bases; nucleotides outside the gene matches: 10. The CDR3 sequence is 15 residues long. The germline V gene has CDR1 MNHNY and CDR2 SVGAGI (reference sequence). Here the CDR3 reads CASSLAGGRVSEQFF. The CDR3 DNA reads as TGTGCCAGCAGTTTGGCGGGGGGGAGGGTCAGTGAGCAGTTCTTC.

This chain uses TRBV28 with TRBJ1-2; D is perhaps TRBD1 (6 bases). The length of the CDR3 is 12 residues. Germline V CDR1 and CDR2: MDHEN, SYDVKM. The ends were cut back, 3 bases at V and 4 bases at J, with 6 bases in the middle. The CDR3 reads CASSLDSYGYTF. CDR3 DNA: TGTGCCAGCAGTTTGGACAGCTATGGCTACACCTTC.

The sample holds many counts of this clonotype. This sequence joins TRBV24-1 and TRBJ2-1, with TRBD2 matching 7 bases. Germline values: CDR1 KGHDR, CDR2 SFDVKD. V was clipped by 1 base and J by 2 bases; unmatched bases: 4. This CDR3 has 16 residues. The DNA for the CDR3 is TGTGCCACCAGTGATTTCCGGGAGGCGACCTACAATGAGCAGTTCTTC. It translates to CATSDFREATYNEQFF.

This chain links TRBV7-8 with TRBJ2-2; 7 nucleotides match TRBD1. The CDR3 has 15 residues. V shed 5 bases and J 4 bases; nucleotides not matched to a gene: 7. CDR1 and CDR2 from the germline V gene are SGHVS and FQNEAQ. DNA for the CDR3: TGTGCCAGCAGCCGACAGGGATGGGGCACCGGGGAGCTGTTTTTT. It translates to CASSRQGWGTGELFF.

The chain carries TRBV24-1 and TRBJ1-6, with 7 bases matching TRBD1. This CDR3 spans 18 amino acids. V was clipped by 9 bases and J by 0 bases; unmatched bases: 13. Germline V gene sequence: CDR1 KGHDR, CDR2 SFDVKD. The chain's CDR3 is CATVPGTEISSYNSPLHF. DNA for the CDR3: TGTGCCACCGTTCCCGGGACAGAGATAAGCTCCTATAATTCACCCCTCCACTTT.

This clonotype occurred a few times. The chain employs TRBV28 and TRBJ2-5; a weak D match, TRBD2 (6 bases). CDR3 length equals 17 residues. Trimming cost V 5 bases and J 0 bases, with 19 bases left between them. Germline lookup yields CDR1 MDHEN and CDR2 SYDVKM. CDR3 loop: CASSPKGPAGYQETQYF. CDR3 DNA sequence: TGTGCCAGCAGTCCCAAGGGCCCAGCGGGCTACCAAGAGACCCAGTACTTC.

This clonotype has more than one count but fewer than ten. The J gene is TRBJ1-2, the V gene TRBV28; no clear D. V gave up 5 bases and J gave up 5 bases, with 18 bases separating them. The CDR3 length is 15 residues. Germline V CDR1 and CDR2: MDHEN, SYDVKM. The CDR3 DNA is TGTGCCAGCAGTCCCCTCGGGGAGGGAGGATATGGCTACACCTTC. Translated, it gives CASSPLGEGGYGYTF.

The chain is built from TRBV20-1 and TRBJ2-5, with 14 bases aligning to TRBD2. This CDR3 comprises 18 residues. Trimming at V came to 2 bases and at J to 0 bases, leaving 8 bases not matched to a gene. In germline, CDR1 is DFQATT, CDR2 SNEGSKA (reference sequence). The CDR3 coding sequence is TGCAGTGCTAGATCTTCTAGACTAGCGGGAGGGAACCAAGAGACCCAGTACTTC. It translates to CSARSSRLAGGNQETQYF.

This clonotype was seen a few times. This chain connects TRBV28 to TRBJ2-7; D is perhaps TRBD2 (5 bases). V lost 7 bases, J lost 0 bases, and 13 bases lay in between. This CDR3 contains 14 residues. Germline lookup yields CDR1 MDHEN and CDR2 SYDVKM. CDR3 protein: CASTLDGLSYEQYF. In DNA, the CDR3 is TGTGCCAGCACCCTCGACGGACTCTCCTACGAGCAGTACTTC.

Written as DNA, the CDR3 is TGCAGTGCGCCTACCGGGACATCAGAGTACGAGCAGTACTTC. Encoded protein: CSAPTGTSEYEQYF. This chain uses TRBV20-1 with TRBJ2-7, with D tentatively TRBD1 (6 bases). Trimming shortened V by 6 bases and J by 4 bases, and 19 bases separated the two germline ends. Germline V gives CDR1 DFQATT, CDR2 SNEGSKA (reference sequence). The CDR3 loop spans 14 amino acids.

This clonotype was seen many times. This chain uses TRBV7-7 with TRBJ2-1; 8 bases are a match to TRBD2. The CDR3 loop spans 15 amino acids. Germline V CDR1 and CDR2: SSHAT, FNYEAQ (reference sequence). V shed 0 bases and J 6 bases; nucleotides not matched to a gene: 4. The CDR3 DNA reads as TGTGCCAGCAGCTTAGCCCCGGGAGGGACCAATGAGCAGTTCTTC. Translating gives CASSLAPGGTNEQFF.

The J gene is TRBJ2-5, the V gene TRBV27; TRBD2 agrees at 8 bases. Trimming at V came to 7 bases and at J to 2 bases, leaving 9 bases not matched to a gene. The length of the CDR3 is 15 residues. The germline V gene encodes CDR1 MNHEY and CDR2 SMNVEV (reference sequence). The CDR3 sequence is CASTPGLGRQETQYF. The CDR3 DNA is TGTGCCAGCACCCCGGGACTAGGACGGCAAGAGACCCAGTACTTC.

This clonotype was seen at least ten times. J is TRBJ2-3 and V is TRBV7-8; 9 bases match TRBD2. Germline V gene data show CDR1 as SGHVS and CDR2 as FQNEAQ. This CDR3 spans 16 amino acids. With V trimmed by 5 bases and J by 3 bases, 9 bases remained unmatched. CDR3 DNA: TGTGCCAGCAGCCATAGTGCGGGAGGGCAAACAGATACGCAGTATTTT. Protein product: CASSHSAGGQTDTQYF.

In its sample, this clonotype was seen many times. The chain links TRBV28 to TRBJ2-1; 12 positions match TRBD2. Trimming removed 2 bases from V and 6 bases from J; junction bases left unmatched: 14. Per the germline V gene, CDR1 is MDHEN and CDR2 is SYDVKM. The CDR3 covers 19 residues. The CDR3 DNA sequence: TGTGCCAGCAGTTTACTAGGGACTAGCGGGCTCAGTGTAGGCAATGAGCAGTTCTTC. Translation: CASSLLGTSGLSVGNEQFF.

The rearrangement joins TRBV11-2 to TRBJ1-2, with TRBD1 matching over 7 bases. The CDR3 consists of 14 residues. Per the germline V gene, CDR1 is SGHAT and CDR2 is FQNNGV. The trim removed 5 bases at V and 7 bases at J, leaving 10 bases unmatched. In DNA form, the CDR3 reads TGTGCCAGCAGCGCCCGCCGACAGGGCGGTGGCTACACCTTC. Protein sequence: CASSARRQGGGYTF.

Ten or more counts support this clonotype. This rearrangement joins TRBV11-2 to TRBJ2-1, with D perhaps matching TRBD2 (5 bases). Germline CDR1 and CDR2: SGHAT and FQNNGV. V gave up 7 bases and J gave up 6 bases, with 16 bases separating them. This CDR3 has 14 residues. The CDR3 sequence: CASKKGLAGNEQFF. The CDR3 nucleotides read TGTGCCAGCAAGAAAGGGCTAGCAGGCAATGAGCAGTTCTTC.

This clonotype was counted only a few times. The chain combines TRBV20-1 with TRBJ2-7, with 7 bases matching TRBD2. The CDR3 runs 13 residues. Germline-derived CDR1 and CDR2 are DFQATT and SNEGSKA (reference sequence). V was clipped by 5 bases and J by 6 bases; unmatched bases: 10. CDR3 region: CSARDLRGVEQYF. Written as DNA, the CDR3 is TGCAGTGCTCGGGACCTTCGGGGGGTCGAGCAGTACTTC.

CDR3 nucleotide sequence: TGTGCCAGCAGCATCGGACTAGCGGGAGGGCCTTCTGACGAGCAGTACTTC. This encodes CASSIGLAGGPSDEQYF. The chain employs TRBV13 and TRBJ2-7, with TRBD2 matching 15 bases. Trimming cost V 5 bases and J 5 bases; bases outside gene matches: 10. Germline values: CDR1 PRHDT, CDR2 FYEKMQ (reference sequence). The CDR3 totals 17 residues.

This clonotype was observed at least ten times. V usage is TRBV5-1 and J usage is TRBJ1-1, with D possibly matching TRBD1 (6 bases). CDR1 and CDR2 (germline): SGHRS, YFSETQ. This CDR3 is 18 amino acids long. Trimming cost V 4 bases and J 3 bases, with 25 bases left between them. The chain's CDR3 is CASSRNGQFYAIDTEAFF. The CDR3 DNA reads as TGCGCCAGCAGCCGAAACGGACAGTTTTATGCGATTGACACTGAAGCTTTCTTT.